The source of this T cell receptor beta chain is a study of shared clonotypes between healthy human individuals. Profiled with immunoSEQ multiplex PCR; TCRdb holds only in-frame clones, not every one. The table includes approximately 600,000 clones, approximately 95% detected once. Germline-derived CDR1 and CDR2 are LNHDA and SQIVND (reference sequence). Unmatched junction bases numbered 5, after V lost 4 bases and J lost 6 bases. The CDR3 extends over 13 amino acids. To note about this clone: Its specificity is unknown.

CD45RO-negative, CCR7-selected cells formed the naive CD8 fraction, which excluded terminally differentiated effector memory CD45RA+ cells. Study-wide points: It was observed that roughly 5.1% of naive CD4 clonotypes were shared across several donors.

The gene calls are TRBV19 and TRBJ2-7, with 8 bases identical to TRBD2. Sequencing was performed on naive CD8+ T cells sorted from blood. The receptor comes from a woman aged 25 to 45 in good health. CDR3 nucleotide sequence: TGTGCCAGTAGTACGCGACTAGCGACCGAGCAGTACTTC. It specifies CASSTRLATEQYF.